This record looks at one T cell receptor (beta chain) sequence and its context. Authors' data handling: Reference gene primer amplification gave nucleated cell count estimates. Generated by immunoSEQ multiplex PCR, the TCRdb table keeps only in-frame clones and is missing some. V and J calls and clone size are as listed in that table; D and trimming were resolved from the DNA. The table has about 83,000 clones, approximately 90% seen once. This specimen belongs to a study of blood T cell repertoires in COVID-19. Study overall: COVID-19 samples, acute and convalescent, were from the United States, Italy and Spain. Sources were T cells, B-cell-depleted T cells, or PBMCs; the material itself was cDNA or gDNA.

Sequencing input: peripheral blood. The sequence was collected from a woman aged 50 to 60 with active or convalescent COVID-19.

The CDR3 DNA reads as TGTGCCACCAGTGAAAGGACAGGGTCCGGCACCGGGGAGCTGTTTTTT. Its translation is CATSERTGSGTGELFF. The chain joins TRBV24-1 to TRBJ2-2, with 8 bases fitting TRBD1. Germline CDR1 is KGHDR and CDR2 is SFDVKD. This CDR3 comprises 16 residues. V trimming: 4 bases; J trimming: 4 bases; junction bases outside the gene matches: 7.